Following are 24 T cell receptor beta chains from one sample sequenced in a study of PD-1 blockade in classical Hodgkin lymphoma. Method: immunoSEQ multiplex PCR; TCRdb's copy keeps in-frame clones and lacks some. Among tens of thousands of clones listed, about 87% were seen once. Each patient relapsed following autologous stem cell transplantation, and prior brentuximab vedotin exposure differed. The specimen was peripheral blood mononuclear cells (PBMCs), collected at baseline. Source of these receptors: a human donor with classical Hodgkin lymphoma.

This chain connects TRBV7-3 to TRBJ2-5; 7 bases are shared with TRBD1. The germline CDR1 and CDR2 sequences are SGHTA and FQGTGA. This CDR3 is 14 amino acids long. With V trimmed by 8 bases and J by 2 bases, 8 bases remained unmatched. This CDR3 reads CASALDRNQETQYF. The CDR3, as DNA: TGTGCCAGCGCCCTGGACAGGAATCAAGAGACCCAGTACTTC.

CDR3 region: CATSRLAGSYEQYF. In DNA, the CDR3 is TGTGCCACCAGCAGACTAGCGGGCTCCTACGAGCAGTACTTC. This chain links TRBV15 with TRBJ2-7; TRBD2 aligns across 8 bases. Germline values: CDR1 LNHNV, CDR2 YYDKDF (reference sequence). After removal of 2 bases from V and 0 bases from J, the junction contained 0 bases not matched to a gene. There are 14 residues in the CDR3.

This chain links TRBV27 with TRBJ2-4; D uncertain. V shed 4 bases and J shed 0 bases, with 10 bases lying between them. Germline CDR1 and CDR2: MNHEY and SMNVEV (reference sequence). This CDR3 has 15 residues. The DNA of the CDR3 is TGTGCCAGCAGTTCACCGGTCCTAGCCAAAAACATTCAGTACTTC. This translates into CASSSPVLAKNIQYF.

The gene calls are TRBV30 and TRBJ1-6, with TRBD1 as a possible D gene (5 bases). Germline assignment: CDR1 GTSNPN and CDR2 SVGIG (reference sequence). The CDR3 extends over 14 amino acids. The germline V and J ends were trimmed by 3 bases and 10 bases, with 16 bases remaining between them. The CDR3 region is CAWSGGLTLSPLHF. Written as DNA, the CDR3 is TGTGCCTGGAGCGGGGGTCTTACGCTGTCACCCCTCCACTTT.

J is TRBJ1-2 and V is TRBV5-6, with 8 bases identical to TRBD1. Trimming took 3 bases from V and 5 from J; bases not matched to a gene: 9. Looked up from germline, CDR1 is SGHDT and CDR2 is YYEEEE. The CDR3 spans 15 residues. The CDR3, as DNA: TGTGCCAGCAGCTCCCGGGAGACAGGGGTTTATGGCTACACCTTC. Its translation is CASSSRETGVYGYTF.

The chain couples TRBV4-3 to TRBJ1-1; 7 bases agree with TRBD1. Germline CDR1 and CDR2: LGHNA and YSLEER. The CDR3 is 15 residues long. V lost 2 bases, J lost 4 bases, and 7 bases stayed unmatched. CDR3 sequence: CASSQPAGGGTEAFF. As DNA, the CDR3 is TGCGCCAGCAGCCAACCAGCAGGGGGGGGCACTGAAGCTTTCTTT.

CDR3 coding DNA: TGTGCCAGCCGGGAGTCCTTCCGCAGGGCCCTCTACAATGAGCAGTTCTTC. It specifies CASRESFRRALYNEQFF. The chain carries TRBV7-9 and TRBJ2-1; the D gene is possibly TRBD2 (6 bases). CDR1 and CDR2 (germline): SEHNR, FQNEAQ (reference sequence). The CDR3 length is 17 residues. V gave up 8 bases and J gave up 3 bases, with 23 bases separating them.

V and J are TRBV10-1 and TRBJ2-5; TRBD2 matches at 14 bases. This CDR3 comprises 24 residues. Germline V lookup: CDR1 WNHNN, CDR2 SYGVQD (reference sequence). After removal of 0 bases from V and 9 bases from J, the junction contained 30 bases not matched to a gene. CDR3 sequence: CASSESKAAKTSGGAEPALIPQYF. CDR3 sequence (DNA): TGCGCCAGCAGTGAGTCGAAGGCAGCTAAGACTAGCGGGGGGGCGGAACCTGCCTTAATACCCCAGTACTTC.

The rearrangement joins TRBV7-8 to TRBJ2-5; D gene unclear. This CDR3 spans 17 amino acids. V was clipped by 2 bases and J by 0 bases, with 16 bases between them. Germline loops: CDR1 SGHVS, CDR2 FQNEAQ. CDR3 in DNA: TGTGCCAGCAGCTTACTAGGTAGTTCCCCCAACCAAGAGACCCAGTACTTC. It yields the protein CASSLLGSSPNQETQYF. The entire variable domain, with the rest obtained from reference TRBV7-8 and TRBJ2-5, is as follows: GAGVSQSPRYKVAKRGQDVALRCDPISGHVSLFWYQQALGQGPEFLTYFQNEAQLDKSGLPSDRFFAERPEGSVSTLKIQRTQQEDSAVYLCASSLLGSSPNQETQYFGPGTRLLVL.

V gene TRBV30 combines with J gene TRBJ2-3; possible D gene TRBD2, 6 bases. Germline loops: CDR1 GTSNPN, CDR2 SVGIG (reference sequence). The CDR3 runs to 17 residues. V was pared by 3 bases and J by 8 bases, with 27 bases between. The CDR3 loop is CAWRAKTERAPHGTQYF. The CDR3 coding sequence is TGTGCCTGGAGAGCCAAGACCGAGCGGGCGCCTCATGGTACGCAGTATTTT. Full variable domain (remainder filled in from reference TRBV30 and TRBJ2-3): SQTIHQWPATLVQPVGSPLSLECTVEGTSNPNLYWYRQAAGRGLQLLFYSVGIGQISSEVPQNLSASRPQDRQFILSSKKLLLSDSGFYLCAWRAKTERAPHGTQYFGPGTRLTVL.

This clone was seen a single time. The chain has TRBV9 and TRBJ2-7; the match to TRBD1 covers 8 bases. The germline CDR1 and CDR2 sequences are SGDLS and YYNGEE. This CDR3 has 13 residues. V gave up 3 bases and J gave up 12 bases; unmatched junction bases: 11. For the CDR3, the DNA is TGTGCCAGCAGCGCTAGCTGGACAGGGCATTTGTACTTC. Residues: CASSASWTGHLYF.

For the CDR3, the DNA is TGTGCCAGCTCACCACAGGACAGAGAGACCCAGTACTTC. Protein product: CASSPQDRETQYF. This chain uses TRBV18 with TRBJ2-5, with a weak D call TRBD1 (6 bases). CDR3 length: 13 amino acids. CDR1 KGHSH and CDR2 LQKENI come from the germline V gene. Trimming took 1 base from V and 4 from J, leaving 7 bases between them.

This chain's CDR3 is CSVGPSGTGLGEQFF. DNA for the CDR3: TGCAGCGTTGGGCCGTCAGGGACAGGGCTCGGTGAGCAGTTCTTC. The gene calls are TRBV29-1 and TRBJ2-1; 9 bases match TRBD1. V trimming: 4 bases; J trimming: 9 bases; junction bases outside the gene matches: 13. CDR3 length equals 15 residues. The V gene's germline CDR1 is SQVTM and CDR2 ANQGSEA.

The CDR3, as DNA: TGTGCCAGCAGCCCCGGGACAGGGAAATGGGAGCAGTACTTC. Residues: CASSPGTGKWEQYF. This rearrangement joins TRBV7-9 to TRBJ2-7, with 9 bases matching TRBD1. CDR3 size: 14 residues. The trim removed 5 bases at V and 7 bases at J, leaving 9 bases unmatched. Germline V CDR1 and CDR2: SEHNR, FQNEAQ (reference sequence).

The chain uses TRBV5-1 and TRBJ2-2; D possibly corresponds to TRBD1 (6 bases). V was shortened by 2 bases and J by 0 bases, with 8 bases between the two germline ends. The CDR3 has 15 residues. CDR1 is SGHRS, CDR2 YFSETQ, per germline. For the CDR3, the DNA is TGCGCCAGCAGCTTAGCAGGGGCGAACACCGGGGAGCTGTTTTTT. It encodes CASSLAGANTGELFF.

The chain links TRBV5-6 to TRBJ1-3; 9 bases are shared with TRBD1. After removal of 4 bases from V and 4 bases from J, the junction contained 9 bases not matched to a gene. Germline V gene lookup returns CDR1 SGHDT and CDR2 YYEEEE. This CDR3 is 16 amino acids long. Here the CDR3 DNA reads TGTGCCAGCAGCCGGTACAGGGGGCGAGGGGGAAACACCATATATTTT. Translated, it gives CASSRYRGRGGNTIYF.

This chain connects TRBV7-8 to TRBJ1-4, with unresolved D. The germline gives CDR1 SGHVS, CDR2 FQNEAQ. Trimming shortened V by 2 bases and J by 0 bases, and 7 bases separated the two germline ends. The CDR3 is made up of 15 amino acids. This chain's CDR3 is CASSLWSATNEKLFF. CDR3 DNA sequence: TGTGCCAGCAGCTTATGGTCAGCAACTAATGAAAAACTGTTTTTT.

The V call is TRBV6-6, the J call TRBJ1-3; 7 positions agree with TRBD1. The CDR3 sequence is 14 residues long. Losses at the gene ends were 6 bases for V and 4 bases for J; bases not matched to a gene: 6. Germline-derived CDR1 and CDR2 are MNHNY and SVGAGI (reference sequence). The CDR3 coding sequence is TGTGCCAGCAGCTCGACAGGGTCGGGAAACACCATATATTTT. This encodes CASSSTGSGNTIYF.

The rearrangement uses TRBV19 and TRBJ2-1; 7 nucleotides align to TRBD1. CDR1 is LNHDA and CDR2 is SQIVND in the germline V gene (reference sequence). This CDR3 has 17 amino acids. The V gene end was trimmed by 1 base and the J gene end by 5 bases; junction bases not matched to a gene: 11. The DNA of the CDR3 is TGTGCCAGTAGTATAGTTACCCCGGGACAGAGAGACAATGAGCAGTTCTTC. Its translation: CASSIVTPGQRDNEQFF.

In this sample, this clone turned up a few times. V and J are TRBV6-1 and TRBJ1-5, with D uncertain. CDR1 and CDR2 from the germline V gene are MNHNS and SASEGT. The V end lost 4 bases, the J end lost 7 bases, and 17 bases lay between the germline ends. The CDR3 is 15 residues long. The CDR3 DNA reads TGTGCCAGCAGTGCCTCGACACCATCAATCCAGCCCCAGCATTTT. Translation: CASSASTPSIQPQHF.

The chain is built from TRBV6-5 and TRBJ1-2; no firm D call. The germline gives CDR1 MNHEY, CDR2 SVGAGI. The CDR3 is made up of 13 amino acids. V shed 5 bases and J shed 8 bases, with 15 bases lying between them. The CDR3 protein is CASSPRRGGGYTF. CDR3 DNA: TGTGCCAGCAGTCCCCGACGCGGTGGGGGCTACACCTTC.

This clone appeared a single time. The gene calls are TRBV19 and TRBJ2-1, with 10 bases lining up with TRBD2. Trimming removed 6 bases from V and 1 base from J; junction bases left unmatched: 12. Germline-derived CDR1 and CDR2 are LNHDA and SQIVND (reference sequence). The CDR3 is 18 residues long. CDR3: CASRVTSGGVASYNEQFF. CDR3 nucleotide sequence: TGTGCCAGTAGGGTCACCAGCGGGGGGGTCGCATCCTACAATGAGCAGTTCTTC.

The J gene is TRBJ2-1, the V gene TRBV30; D ambiguous. The germline V gene has CDR1 GTSNPN and CDR2 SVGIG (reference sequence). The CDR3 is 11 residues long. Trimming left V 4 bases short and J 6 bases short, with 7 bases between. CDR3 sequence: CAWMESNEQFF. The DNA for the CDR3 is TGTGCCTGGATGGAGTCCAATGAGCAGTTCTTC.

The rearrangement links TRBV20-1 to TRBJ2-1; D unclear. Trimming pared 2 bases from V and 8 bases from J, leaving 7 bases between. CDR3 length: 11 amino acids. Germline CDR1 reads DFQATT; CDR2 reads SNEGSKA (reference sequence). The CDR3 is CSARSIDEQFF. As DNA, the CDR3 is TGCAGTGCTAGATCCATCGATGAGCAGTTCTTC.